The clone carrying this T cell receptor (beta chain) was detected a few times. Antigen: not known. This sample was taken from a study of T cells in Graves' hyperthyroidism and ophthalmopathy. The CDR3 regions of TCR beta were amplified from RNA transcripts. Researchers ran a first-round RT-PCR on the TCR CDR3 using the HTBI primer set. TCRdb re-called the multiplex PCR reads with MiXCR, one entry per CDR3 protein. The sample yields about 270,000 distinct CDR3 sequences, around 22% seen once. Germline V CDR1 and CDR2: SGHVS, FNYEAQ. Trimming stripped 2 bases from V and 1 base from J, with 14 bases between. The CDR3 covers 16 residues. Diagnoses rested on clinical symptoms, serum thyroxine and TRAb, thyroid ultrasound and orbital computed tomography. Study conclusions and caveats: Ophthalmopathy, as predicted by the model, came a median 6.5 months after the prediction. Most thyroid clonotypes with frequency above 0.001 were detected in blood.

The chain employs TRBV7-6 and TRBJ1-1; possible D gene TRBD1, 6 bases. The sample was blood. The clonotype originates from a man younger than 45 with Graves' ophthalmopathy. Written as DNA, the CDR3 is TGTGCCAGCAGCTTACTCCCCAGGGGTTCGAACACTGAAGCTTTCTTT. Its protein is CASSLLPRGSNTEAFF. The complete variable domain, with remaining parts taken from reference TRBV7-6 and TRBJ1-1, reads GAGVSQSPRYKVTKRGQDVALRCDPISGHVSLYWYRQALGQGPEFLTYFNYEAQQDKSGLPNDRFSAERPEGSISTLTIQRTEQRDSAMYRCASSLLPRGSNTEAFFGQGTRLTVV.